One sample yielded the 25 T cell receptor beta chains listed below, sequenced in a study of blood T cells in healthy people across ages. Primers used in a second PCR of roughly 7 to 11 cycles were a sample-barcoded 5' primer and a J-beta primer mix. TCRdb itself ran the 5' RACE reads through MiXCR, one entry per CDR3 protein. The sample yields around 800,000 distinct CDR3 sequences, around 25% seen once. This sample was also put to use in a study of T cells of mothers and their children.

Sequenced material: blood. These receptors were taken from a boy aged 5-17 years in good health.

Comments on this clonotype: A junction boundary mismatches the germline segment, possibly from a read error. The CDR3 bases are TGTGCTAGTGGTTTGGTTTGGGTTCCGGGGAACACCGGGGAGCTGTTCTTT. It yields the protein CASGLVWVPGNTGELFF. The chain links TRBV12-5 to TRBJ2-2; D possibly corresponds to TRBD2 (5 bases). This CDR3 has 17 residues. Germline V gives CDR1 LGHNT, CDR2 FRNRAP. The whole variable domain, filled in from reference TRBV12-5 and TRBJ2-2, reads DARVTQTPRHKVTEMGQEVTMRCQPILGHNTVFWYRQTMMQGLELLAYFRNRAPLDDSGMPKDRFSAEMPDATLATLKIQPSEPRDSAVYFCASGLVWVPGNTGELFFGEGSRLTVL.

This clonotype was observed once. A much larger clone lies one base from this, so it may be a read error. This rearrangement joins TRBV3-1 to TRBJ2-7; TRBD1 matches 8 bases. The CDR3 loop spans 16 amino acids. Germline CDR1 LGHDT, CDR2 YNNKEL (reference sequence). DNA of the CDR3: TGTGCCAGCAGCCAATCAGGGGGCGAGGGGTCCTGCGAGCAGTACTTC. Translating gives CASSQSGGEGSCEQYF.

V usage is TRBV7-9 and J usage is TRBJ2-5, with TRBD1 as a possible D gene (6 bases). CDR3 length equals 15 residues. Trimming left V 5 bases short and J 4 bases short, with 17 bases between. The germline CDR1 and CDR2 sequences are SEHNR and FQNEAQ (reference sequence). The CDR3 loop reads CASSTRQVRRETQYF. CDR3 DNA: TGTGCCAGCAGCACGCGACAGGTCCGCCGAGAGACCCAGTACTTC. The complete variable domain, with remaining parts taken from reference TRBV7-9 and TRBJ2-5, reads DTGVSQNPRHKITKRGQNVTFRCDPISEHNRLYWYRQTLGQGPEFLTYFQNEAQLEKSRLLSDRFSAERPKGSFSTLEIQRTEQGDSAMYLCASSTRQVRRETQYFGPGTRLLVL.

This clonotype was detected a few times. The chain combines TRBV5-1 with TRBJ1-1; weak D call: TRBD1 (6 bases). Deletions cut 6 bases from V and 0 bases from J, with 12 bases between. The CDR3 runs to 14 residues. The germline V gene encodes CDR1 SGHRS and CDR2 YFSETQ. The CDR3 loop is CASKRTVMNTEAFF. The CDR3 DNA is TGCGCCAGCAAGAGGACAGTGATGAACACTGAAGCTTTCTTT. Using reference TRBV5-1 and TRBJ1-1 for the parts outside the CDR3, the full variable domain is KAGVTQTPRYLIKTRGQQVTLSCSPISGHRSVSWYQQTPGQGLQFLFEYFSETQRNKGNFPGRFSGRQFSNSRSEMNVSTLELGDSALYLCASKRTVMNTEAFFGQGTRLTVV.

The V gene is TRBV24-1, the J gene TRBJ2-1, with a possible D match to TRBD2 (6 bases). This CDR3 has 16 amino acids. Per the germline V gene, CDR1 is KGHDR and CDR2 is SFDVKD. V lost 4 bases and J 0 bases, leaving 12 bases between the germline ends. This chain's CDR3 is CATSEDDGSSYNEQFF. CDR3 in DNA: TGTGCCACCAGTGAGGACGACGGGAGCTCCTACAATGAGCAGTTCTTC.

This CDR3 is CASSQVLQGRGQPQHF. In nucleotides, the CDR3 is TGTGCCAGCAGCCAAGTACTTCAGGGGCGAGGTCAGCCCCAGCATTTT. The J gene is TRBJ1-5, the V gene TRBV4-2, with D maybe TRBD1 (6 bases). Trimming left V 1 base short and J 6 bases short, with 16 bases between. The CDR3 sequence is 16 residues long. Looked up from germline, CDR1 is LGHNA and CDR2 is YNFKEQ.

This clonotype was detected once. An end of the junction does not agree with germline; a read error may underlie this. The chain links TRBV5-1 to TRBJ2-3; TRBD1 matches at 9 bases. The CDR3 runs 17 residues. Germline V CDR1 and CDR2: SGHRS, YFSETQ. CDR3 loop: CACSLPGTGTFTDTQYF. The CDR3 DNA reads as TGCGCCTGCAGCTTGCCCGGGACAGGGACCTTCACAGATACGCAGTATTTT.

This clonotype occurred a few times. The chain couples TRBV9 to TRBJ2-7, with 8 bases that match TRBD2. The V gene's germline CDR1 is SGDLS and CDR2 YYNGEE. V dropped 0 bases and J dropped 3; count of bases not matched to a gene: 2. The CDR3 length is 14 residues. The CDR3 region has the DNA TGTGCCAGCAGCGTAGATCGGGGGGGCTACGAGCAGTACTTC. Protein: CASSVDRGGYEQYF.

In this sample, this clonotype turned up a few times. This sequence joins TRBV10-3 and TRBJ2-1; D remains ambiguous. CDR3 length: 11 amino acids. Trimming took 3 bases from V and 9 from J, leaving 6 bases between them. Germline CDR1 reads ENHRY; CDR2 reads SYGVKD. As DNA, the CDR3 is TGTGCCATCAGTGACCTCCGTGAGCAGTTCTTC. The encoded protein is CAISDLREQFF.

CDR3 sequence reads: CASSKVDREETQYF. The CDR3 coding sequence is TGTGCCAGCAGCAAGGTCGACAGAGAAGAGACCCAGTACTTC. The chain carries TRBV21-1 and TRBJ2-5; the table's D call, TRBD1, was not checked against the DNA. TRBV21-1 is designated a pseudogene. CDR3 length equals 14 residues.

This clonotype was found a few times. V is TRBV12-3 or TRBV12-4 and J is TRBJ2-5; the D is unclear. Near its end, the DNA agrees better with TRBJ2-1, so the J call may be wrong. The CDR3 extends over 13 amino acids. The CDR3 DNA reads as TGTGCCAGCAGTTTACGAGTACTCAATGAGCAGTTCTTC. Translating gives CASSLRVLNEQFF.

This clonotype came up once. V usage is TRBV29-1 and J usage is TRBJ2-5, with D possibly TRBD2 on 7 matching bases. With the DNA end fitting TRBJ2-7 better, the J assignment may be wrong. Germline V gene data show CDR1 as SQVTM and CDR2 as ANQGSEA. This CDR3 is built from 14 residues. CDR3 sequence reads: CSVEGGDKFDEQYF. The CDR3 nucleotides are TGCAGCGTTGAGGGGGGGGACAAATTCGACGAGCAGTACTTC.

This clonotype was found a few times. The chain employs TRBV3-1 and TRBJ1-5, with D uncertain. The CDR3 is 13 residues long. Trimming shortened V by 1 base and J by 7 bases, and 8 bases separated the two germline ends. Germline-derived CDR1 and CDR2 are LGHDT and YNNKEL (reference sequence). DNA of the CDR3: TGTGCCAGCAGCCAAGGGGTGGGGCAGCCCCAGCATTTT. Translating it yields CASSQGVGQPQHF.

This chain connects TRBV7-3 to TRBJ2-5; D is ambiguous. The DNA end is a closer match to TRBJ2-1, so the J assignment may be wrong. Germline V lookup: CDR1 SGHTA, CDR2 FQGTGA. CDR3 size: 14 residues. Here the CDR3 DNA reads TGTGCCAGCAGCGCAAGAGTCGGTGTGGATGAGCAGTTCTTC. This sequence encodes CASSARVGVDEQFF.

The chain employs TRBV9 and TRBJ2-3; D may be TRBD2 (5 bases). The CDR3 is 15 residues long. The germline V gene has CDR1 SGDLS and CDR2 YYNGEE. V was trimmed by 1 base and J by 0 bases, leaving 9 bases between them. CDR3 DNA: TGTGCCAGCAGCGTATGGGTAGCGAGCACAGATACGCAGTATTTT. Protein product: CASSVWVASTDTQYF.

There are a few counts of this clonotype. The rearrangement uses TRBV20-1 and TRBJ2-5; 10 bases fit TRBD2. The DNA end favors TRBJ2-7, so the J call may be wrong. CDR1 DFQATT and CDR2 SNEGSKA come from the germline V gene (reference sequence). CDR3 length: 14 amino acids. CDR3 protein: CSARASGGSYEQYF. CDR3 bases: TGCAGTGCGAGGGCTAGCGGGGGCTCCTACGAGCAGTACTTC.

V gene TRBV14 combines with J gene TRBJ2-1; 11 nucleotides line up with TRBD2. Germline CDR1 SGHDN, CDR2 FVKESK. V trimming: 8 bases; J trimming: 2 bases; junction bases outside the gene matches: 5. The CDR3 has 15 amino acids. The CDR3 nucleotides are TGTGCCAGCCGAGGGACTAGCGGTACCTACAATGAGCAGTTCTTC. Its translation: CASRGTSGTYNEQFF.

The chain combines TRBV12-5 with TRBJ2-5; 8 bases match TRBD1. The J call may be incorrect, as the DNA end agrees better with TRBJ2-1. CDR1 is LGHNT, CDR2 FRNRAP, per germline. The CDR3 totals 15 residues. CDR3 sequence reads: CASGFQGALGNEQFF. The CDR3 coding sequence is TGTGCTAGTGGTTTTCAGGGGGCCCTAGGGAATGAGCAGTTCTTC.

CDR3 sequence reads: CASSATGSQETQYF. Written as DNA, the CDR3 is TGTGCCAGCAGCGCCACAGGGAGCCAAGAGACCCAGTACTTC. J is TRBJ2-5 and V is TRBV7-9; maybe TRBD1 (6 bases). Trimming cost V 5 bases and J 1 base, with 11 bases left between them. The germline CDR1 and CDR2 sequences are SEHNR and FQNEAQ (reference sequence). This CDR3 is built from 14 residues. The variable domain in full, completed from reference TRBV7-9 and TRBJ2-5, reads DTGVSQNPRHKITKRGQNVTFRCDPISEHNRLYWYRQTLGQGPEFLTYFQNEAQLEKSRLLSDRFSAERPKGSFSTLEIQRTEQGDSAMYLCASSATGSQETQYFGPGTRLLVL.

This sequence joins TRBV7-9 and TRBJ2-1; 13 bases agree with TRBD2. Per germline, CDR1 SEHNR and CDR2 FQNEAQ (reference sequence). The trim removed 3 bases at V and 5 bases at J, leaving 10 bases unmatched. The CDR3 totals 18 residues. The CDR3 reads CASSLGRTSGGLNNEQFF. As DNA, the CDR3 is TGTGCCAGCAGCTTGGGGCGGACTAGCGGGGGCTTAAACAATGAGCAGTTCTTC.

This clonotype appeared a few times. The J gene is TRBJ1-2, the V gene TRBV7-9, with 9 nucleotides matching TRBD1. The germline CDR1 and CDR2 sequences are SEHNR and FQNEAQ (reference sequence). This CDR3 is built from 16 residues. Trimming cost V 3 bases and J 2 bases; bases outside gene matches: 7. The CDR3 loop reads CASSFNRDRVNYGYTF. The CDR3 nucleotides read TGTGCCAGCAGCTTCAACCGGGACAGGGTGAACTATGGCTACACCTTC.

This clonotype was seen only a few times. The gene calls are TRBV28 and TRBJ1-2; 8 nucleotides align to TRBD1. The CDR3 spans 17 residues. Losses at the gene ends were 2 bases for V and 1 base for J; bases not matched to a gene: 9. Germline CDR1 and CDR2: MDHEN and SYDVKM. In DNA, the CDR3 is TGTGCCAGCAGTTTACCCGGGACAGGATCAATTAACTATGGCTACACCTTC. Translation: CASSLPGTGSINYGYTF.

The sample holds many counts of this clonotype. The chain combines TRBV28 with TRBJ2-7; D is undetermined. This CDR3 region has 13 residues. Germline lookup yields CDR1 MDHEN and CDR2 SYDVKM. Trimming took off 2 bases at V and 2 bases at J, with 7 bases between the two ends. In DNA, the CDR3 is TGTGCCAGCAGTTTACCAGGAACCTACGAGCAGTACTTC. This encodes CASSLPGTYEQYF. Full variable domain (outside the CDR3, taken from reference TRBV28 and TRBJ2-7): DVKVTQSSRYLVKRTGEKVFLECVQDMDHENMFWYRQDPGLGLRLIYFSYDVKMKEKGDIPEGYSVSREKKERFSLILESASTNQTSMYLCASSLPGTYEQYFGPGTRLTVT.

This clonotype was observed a handful of times. Here the CDR3 omits its conserved ending phenylalanine or tryptophan, so a read error is the likely source. The chain recombines TRBV12-3 or TRBV12-4 with TRBJ1-1; possible D gene TRBD1, 5 bases. The length of the CDR3 is 12 residues. Trimming removed 7 bases from V and 5 bases from J, with 11 bases in between. The CDR3 DNA reads TGTGCCAGCATTCTCGGGGGTACTGAAGCTTTCGTT. This sequence encodes CASILGGTEAFV.

This clonotype was picked up a small number of times. The chain has TRBV4-1 and TRBJ2-4; 13 bases align to TRBD2. This CDR3 has 20 residues. Germline V CDR1 and CDR2: MGHRA, YSYEKL. V was pared by 4 bases and J by 0 bases, with 12 bases of the junction left unmatched. CDR3 sequence: CASSPGGLAGTRKAKNIQYF. CDR3 nucleotide sequence: TGCGCCAGCAGCCCAGGGGGACTAGCGGGGACTAGGAAAGCCAAAAACATTCAGTACTTC.